The present T cell receptor (beta chain) was sequenced within a study of blood T cell repertoires in COVID-19. Study in general: Both acute and convalescent COVID-19 samples were obtained from the United States, Italy and Spain.

The CDR3 length is 15 residues. V gave up 0 bases and J gave up 3 bases, with 8 bases separating them. Per germline, CDR1 LGHNA and CDR2 YNFKEQ. Per the study methods: For nucleated cells, counts were estimated from reference gene primer amplification. The method was immunoSEQ multiplex PCR; TCRdb's version includes in-frame clones alone and lacks a portion of them. V and J calls and clone size are given by that table; D and trimming were obtained from the DNA. Of about 61,000 clones in the sample, about nine tenths were seen once. The TCR was taken from a human donor in a cohort sampled during active COVID-19. The chain recombines TRBV4-2 with TRBJ2-2; D is ambiguous. Input material: peripheral blood. The CDR3 here is CASSQDNSHTGELFF. The CDR3 bases are TGTGCCAGCAGCCAAGACAATAGCCACACCGGGGAGCTGTTTTTT.